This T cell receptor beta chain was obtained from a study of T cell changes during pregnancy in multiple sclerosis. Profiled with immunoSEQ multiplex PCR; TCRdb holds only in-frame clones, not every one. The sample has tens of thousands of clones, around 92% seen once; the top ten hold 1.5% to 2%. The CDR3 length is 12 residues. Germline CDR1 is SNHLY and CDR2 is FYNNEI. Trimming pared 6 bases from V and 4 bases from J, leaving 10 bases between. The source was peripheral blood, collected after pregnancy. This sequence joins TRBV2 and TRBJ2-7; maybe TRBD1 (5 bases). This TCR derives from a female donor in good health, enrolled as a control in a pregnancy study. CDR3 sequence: CASSFDRYEQYF. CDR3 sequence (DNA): TGTGCCAGCAGCTTCGACAGATACGAGCAGTACTTC.